This is a list of T cell receptor beta chains from one sample in a study of blood T cell repertoires in COVID-19. Repertoires were generated with immunoSEQ multiplex PCR, while TCRdb's copy carries only in-frame clones and drops some. The sample holds 90,000 to 150,000 clones; roughly three quarters are singletons and the top ten take almost 4%. What was sequenced was peripheral blood. The receptors derive from a woman older than 75 with acute or convalescent COVID-19. The CDR3 runs from the conserved cysteine through the conserved F or W. The D gene is left open where the match is weak. Not every row has a clone size; where given, it reads once, few, many or a size class.

v_gene	abundance	d_gene	j_gene	CDR3aa	CDR3nt
TRBV2	.	.	TRBJ1-4	CASSGMQTNEKLFF	TGTGCCAGCAGCGGGATGCAGACGAATGAAAAACTGTTTTTT
TRBV20-1	.	.	TRBJ2-1	CSASRGKLYNEQFF	TGCAGTGCTAGTAGGGGGAAACTATACAATGAGCAGTTCTTC
TRBV5-1	.	TRBD1	TRBJ1-2	CASSEGQGYGYTF	TGCGCCAGCAGCGAGGGACAGGGTTATGGCTACACCTTC
TRBV10-3	.	.	TRBJ2-3	CAIRRLATSTDTQYF	TGTGCCATCAGAAGACTTGCCACTAGCACAGATACGCAGTATTTT
TRBV3-1/TRBV3-2	.	.	TRBJ1-5	CASSPSTNQPQHF	TGTGCCAGCAGCCCGAGTACCAATCAGCCCCAGCATTTT
TRBV18	.	TRBD2	TRBJ2-7	CASSPLGTSKLSYEQYF	TGTGCCAGCTCACCACTGGGGACTAGCAAATTATCCTACGAGCAGTACTTC
TRBV5-1	.	TRBD2	TRBJ2-5	CASSSGLAGNSAETQYF	TGCGCCAGCAGCTCGGGACTAGCGGGAAATAGTGCGGAGACCCAGTACTTC
TRBV7-2	.	.	TRBJ2-2	CASSSPGPGELFF	TGTGCCAGCAGCTCACCCGGTCCCGGGGAGCTGTTTTTT
TRBV6-6	once	TRBD1	TRBJ2-4	CASSTGGTKNIQYF	TGTGCCAGCAGCACAGGGGGCACCAAAAACATTCAGTACTTC
TRBV4-3	.	.	TRBJ2-3	CASSQQGGATDTQYF	TGCGCCAGCAGCCAACAGGGGGGCGCCACAGATACGCAGTATTTT
TRBV5-6	.	TRBD2	TRBJ2-5	CASSPGLAGIQETQYF	TGTGCCAGCAGCCCCGGACTAGCGGGGATCCAAGAGACCCAGTACTTC
TRBV5-6	.	TRBD1	TRBJ2-3	CASSPRTGGDTQYF	TGTGCCAGCAGCCCAAGGACAGGGGGAGATACGCAGTATTTT
TRBV4-3	.	.	TRBJ2-3	CASSQFTGGGTDTQYF	TGCGCCAGCAGCCAATTTACAGGGGGGGGCACAGATACGCAGTATTTT
TRBV9	.	.	TRBJ1-1	CASSPGVTNTEAFF	TGTGCCAGCAGCCCCGGGGTGACTAACACTGAAGCTTTCTTT
TRBV19	.	.	TRBJ2-7	CASSREATYEQYF	TGTGCCAGTAGCAGGGAAGCAACCTACGAGCAGTACTTC
TRBV30	.	.	TRBJ1-2	CAWSVVDSRGYTF	TGTGCCTGGAGTGTCGTGGACTCGAGAGGCTACACCTTC
TRBV11-2	.	.	TRBJ2-3	CASSLAGQGKDTQYF	TGTGCCAGCAGCTTAGCTGGGCAGGGGAAAGATACGCAGTATTTT
TRBV6-6	once	.	TRBJ1-5	CASRVTGYQPQHF	TGTGCCAGCAGGGTTACGGGTTATCAGCCCCAGCATTTT
TRBV5-1	once	.	TRBJ2-5	CASSLGGGETQYF	TGCGCCAGCAGTCTTGGGGGCGGTGAGACCCAGTACTTC
TRBV5-1	.	TRBD1	TRBJ1-5	CASSLGPGGEQPQHF	TGCGCCAGCAGCTTGGGGCCAGGGGGCGAGCAGCCCCAGCATTTT
TRBV4-2	.	TRBD2	TRBJ2-3	CASSQDRGGAGDTQYF	TGTGCCAGCAGCCAAGACCGCGGGGGGGCCGGAGATACGCAGTATTTT
TRBV6-5	.	.	TRBJ1-1	CASSYSGGGRVTEAFF	TGTGCCAGCAGTTACTCGGGGGGGGGCAGGGTCACTGAAGCTTTCTTT
TRBV7-9	.	.	TRBJ2-5	CASSAGQFQETQYF	TGTGCCAGCAGCGCCGGACAGTTCCAAGAGACCCAGTACTTC